The entry below describes one T cell receptor (beta chain). This clonotype turned up a few times. Its target antigen remains unknown. No much larger clone exists at a distance of one base, and base qualities are not known. V is clipped by 0 bases and J by 5 bases, and the sequence between their germline boundaries is 8 bases long. The CDR3 has 13 amino acids, counting the end cysteine and phenylalanine. Only the CDR3 region is kept as DNA, spanning 39 bases read in frame from base 1. The germline V gene (reference sequence) provides CDR1 LNHNV and CDR2 YYDKDF. Library prep was done by PCR. Sequenced on an Illumina MiSeq. Synthesis of cDNA relied on SMARTScribe reverse transcriptase together with a 5' template-switch oligo that added a universal priming site. A 12-nucleotide random unique molecular identifier (UMI) was carried by the template-switch oligo, and each cDNA molecule was tagged with this UMI. Chain-specific reverse primers targeted TCRbeta transcripts during reverse transcription. Uracil DNA glycosylase treatment was used to remove residual template-switch adapters, and a Qiagen MinElute kit was used to purify the cDNA. For the first PCR, KAPA HiFi HotStart ReadyMix was used for 20 to 25 cycles, with amplification split across four 50 ul reactions containing step-out primers. First-round PCR products were gel-purified before further amplification. Illumina Nextera adapters were attached in a second PCR of around 8 cycles, and the libraries were then purified and pooled. The UMI barcode for each TCRbeta molecule was captured by a 50-nucleotide 5' read. The study's processing was this. The MIGEC toolkit was used to group reads by UMI into consensus reads. Forward and reverse consensus reads were merged with PEAR to produce final reads. Identical UMI-sequence pairs found in more than one library were treated as cross-sample contamination and removed by a custom decontamination script. MIGMAP, a wrapper around IgBLAST, was used to carry out V(D)J assignment and CDR3 extraction. A TCR clonotype was defined as sharing the same V gene, J gene and CDR3 amino acid sequence, and CDR1 and CDR2 were not sequenced. Through fastp at Q25 and MiXCR, TCRdb rebuilt clones from the public reads, retaining in-frame beta chains. Identical CDR3 protein sequences are pooled into one entry, listed with their most common genes and DNA. TCRdb assigned the V and J calls; the authors' analysis was not used. This sample gives fewer than 1,900 distinct CDR3 sequences in total; 60% to 80% of them show up just once. Clones ranked in the top ten supply less than 40% of the sample.

This entry is derived from a study of robustness of blood B and T cell sequencing (dated by TCRdb to 2016 to 2019). Regarding the study in general: The study aimed to determine how much peripheral blood is needed to reliably characterize an individual's TCRbeta and IgG repertoires. Each of the nine to eleven independently drawn blood samples had its TCRbeta and IgG repertoires measured. As technical replicates, two replicate TCRbeta cDNA libraries were made from one shared RNA pool taken from a single 10 ml draw.

TCRbeta repertoires were measured from mRNA instead of genomic DNA, an approach that captures expressed receptors. Without cell sorting, buffy coat leukocytes were collected into Trizol, and RNA was extracted using the Direct-zol RNA MiniPrep Plus kit. EDTA blood tubes were spun right away at 4 degrees C to separate plasma, buffy coat and red blood cells. The full study reports these points: When 3 or 4 tubes (about 27-45 ml blood) were combined, saturation was approached in coverage of the top 10,000 TCRbeta clonotypes. Immediate fractionation was required for EDTA tubes, so the use of EDTA tubes in multi-site collections was limited. The TCRbeta rarefaction curves did not fully level off, which suggests under-sequencing or many low-abundance clonotypes. The 1,000 most abundant TCRbeta clonotypes from the pooled draws were found in every single 10 ml sample. Evidence of cross-contamination, likely from batch processing, showed up in one pair of TCRbeta libraries, so the UMI-sequence pairs shared by that pair of libraries were removed. Across technical replicate libraries, roughly 95% of the top 10,000 TCRbeta clonotypes in one library were also found in the other. No improvement in the overlap of rare TCRbeta clonotypes was observed when tubes were pooled, implying that much larger blood volumes would be needed for rare TCRbeta clonotypes to be captured.

This TCR came from a human donor in good health. The sequencing sample was made of peripheral blood. The receptor chain draws on TRBV15 and TRBJ2-7; the D gene identity is not certain. The bases are TGTGCCACCAGCAGAGAGAGGTCCCACGAGCAGTACTTC. Its protein is CATSRERSHEQYF. With the rest looked up from the reference TRBV15 and TRBJ2-7 genes rather than sequenced, the full variable domain is DAMVIQNPRYQVTQFGKPVTLSCSQTLNHNVMYWYQQKSSQAPKLLFHYYDKDFNNEADTPDNFQSRRPNTSFCFLDIRSPGLGDTAMYLCATSRERSHEQYFGPGTRLTVT.